This T cell receptor beta chain stems from a study of cytotoxic CD8 clonotypes in ibrutinib-treated CLL. Study background: Mean values per sample were around 250,000 productive templates and 93,000 or so productive rearrangements. Study-level points and caveats: Rising at ibrutinib response, clonality subsequently fell back toward baseline at progression. At baseline, clonality was higher than in age-matched healthy donors and correlated with CD8+ counts. The clonality rise at ibrutinib response reflected private clonotype expansion.

The CDR3 is 14 amino acids. The V end was cut by 2 bases, the J end by 2 bases, with 11 bases between. From germline, CDR1 is SGHRS and CDR2 YFSETQ. With respect to this clone: The antigen is unknown.

Sequencing was performed with immunoSEQ multiplex PCR; in TCRdb, only in-frame clones are kept and a portion is missing. The table includes around 330,000 clones, roughly 70% detected once. Sequencing used PBMCs, obtained after 36 months of ibrutinib treatment. The sequence came from a human donor with chronic lymphocytic leukemia. The chain employs TRBV5-1 and TRBJ2-7; D gene unclear. DNA for the CDR3: TGCGCCAGCAGCTTCGGTGGGAAGCCCTACGAGCAGTACTTC. It codes for CASSFGGKPYEQYF.